Each of the 20 T cell receptor beta chains below was sequenced from the same sample in a study of identifying expanded T cells in peripheral blood. Method: immunoSEQ multiplex PCR; TCRdb's copy keeps in-frame clones and lacks some. The sample includes about 86,000 clones, about 88% of them seen just once. Sequenced sample: blood. The receptors derive from a person aged 18 to 70 in good health.

The chain uses TRBV25-1 and TRBJ1-2; D remains unclear. The CDR3 covers 12 residues. CDR1 is MGHDK and CDR2 is SYGVNS in the germline V gene. V lost 3 bases to trimming and J lost 8 bases, with 10 bases between them. In nucleotides, the CDR3 is TGTGCCAGCAGTGATCAAGGGTGGGGCTACACCTTC. Its translation is CASSDQGWGYTF.

The chain uses TRBV5-6 and TRBJ2-2; D unresolved. The CDR3 has 17 amino acids. Germline CDR1 reads SGHDT; CDR2 reads YYEEEE. Trimming removed 1 base at V and 0 bases at J, with 13 bases between. CDR3 DNA sequence: TGTGCCAGCAGCTTGTCAGGCCGCGCGGCGAACACCGGGGAGCTGTTTTTT. Protein sequence: CASSLSGRAANTGELFF.

The table lists this clone with a few counts. The CDR3 nucleotides read TGTGCCAGTAGCCAAAACTCTGGGGCCAACGTCCTGACTTTC. Amino acid sequence: CASSQNSGANVLTF. The chain couples TRBV19 to TRBJ2-6, with D uncertain. The ends were cut back, 6 bases at V and 0 bases at J, with 6 bases in the middle. Germline V gene sequence: CDR1 LNHDA, CDR2 SQIVND (reference sequence). There are 14 residues in the CDR3. Based on the CDR3 plus reference TRBV19 and TRBJ2-6, the full variable domain is DGGITQSPKYLFRKEGQNVTLSCEQNLNHDAMYWYRQDPGQGLRLIYYSQIVNDFQKGDIAEGYSVSREKKESFPLTVTSAQKNPTAFYLCASSQNSGANVLTFGAGSRLTVL.

This chain connects TRBV27 to TRBJ1-6; 7 nucleotides agree with TRBD1. The length of the CDR3 is 14 residues. With V trimmed by 8 bases and J by 9 bases, 10 bases remained unmatched. The germline V gene encodes CDR1 MNHEY and CDR2 SMNVEV (reference sequence). CDR3 protein: CASGIQGKSSPLHF. DNA of the CDR3: TGTGCCAGCGGTATACAGGGGAAGAGTTCACCCCTCCACTTT.

The chain recombines TRBV6-5 with TRBJ1-1, with D possibly matching TRBD1 (5 bases). Trimming removed 5 bases at V and 6 bases at J, with 10 bases between. The CDR3 is 12 amino acids. CDR1 is MNHEY and CDR2 is SVGAGI in the germline V gene. The CDR3 DNA reads as TGTGCCAGCAGTACAGGCTTATCTGAAGCTTTCTTT. Its protein is CASSTGLSEAFF.

This clone has more than one count but fewer than ten. This sequence joins TRBV7-6 and TRBJ1-5; D unclear. The CDR3 contains 13 residues. V lost 2 bases, J lost 0 bases, and 2 bases lay in between. CDR1 SGHVS and CDR2 FNYEAQ come from the germline V gene. In DNA, the CDR3 is TGTGCCAGCAGCTTAAGTAGCAATCAGCCCCAGCATTTT. Protein product: CASSLSSNQPQHF.

This clone was seen a handful of times. V and J are TRBV6-1 and TRBJ2-6; D perhaps matches TRBD2 (5 bases). Germline V gene sequence: CDR1 MNHNS, CDR2 SASEGT. Trimming stripped 4 bases from V and 7 bases from J, with 14 bases between. The CDR3 loop spans 15 amino acids. The CDR3 sequence is CASSVETGSANVLTF. Written as DNA, the CDR3 is TGTGCCAGCAGTGTGGAGACGGGGTCCGCCAACGTCCTGACTTTC.

The chain is built from TRBV7-3 and TRBJ1-2; no reliable D call. The CDR3 sequence is 14 residues long. The V gene lost 1 base and the J gene lost 8 bases, with 14 bases spanning the gap. Germline assignment: CDR1 SGHTA and CDR2 FQGTGA. The CDR3 here is CASSLIKEARGYTF. The DNA of the CDR3 is TGTGCCAGCAGCTTAATTAAGGAGGCGCGCGGCTACACCTTC.

This clone appeared a single time. V usage is TRBV19 and J usage is TRBJ2-7, with a weak D call TRBD1 (6 bases). Germline V CDR1 and CDR2: LNHDA, SQIVND (reference sequence). The CDR3 spans 13 residues. With 10 bases removed from V and 6 bases from J, the gap between germline ends came to 19 bases. CDR3 loop: CATQGPVLREQYF. DNA of the CDR3: TGTGCCACCCAGGGGCCCGTACTTCGCGAGCAGTACTTC.

This chain uses TRBV27 with TRBJ1-6; weak D call: TRBD1 (5 bases). The CDR3 consists of 15 residues. Trimming removed 6 bases at V and 7 bases at J, with 16 bases between. Looked up from germline, CDR1 is MNHEY and CDR2 is SMNVEV (reference sequence). The CDR3 here is CASRRPITGNSPLHF. Here the CDR3 DNA reads TGTGCCAGCAGACGGCCGATTACAGGCAATTCACCCCTCCACTTT.

This clone is a singleton in its sample. The chain is built from TRBV27 and TRBJ1-1; the D is unclear. The CDR3 length is 15 residues. CDR1 is MNHEY and CDR2 is SMNVEV in the germline V gene (reference sequence). V shed 5 bases and J shed 2 bases, with 15 bases lying between them. The CDR3 sequence: CASSLRLAPNTEAFF. CDR3 DNA sequence: TGTGCCAGCAGTCTCCGTTTAGCACCAAACACTGAAGCTTTCTTT.

The genes are TRBV18 and TRBJ1-2; 11 bases match TRBD1. The trim removed 3 bases at V and 3 bases at J, leaving 3 bases unmatched. The CDR3 is 15 residues long. Germline CDR1 is KGHSH and CDR2 is LQKENI. CDR3 residues: CASSPGQGADYGYTF. In DNA, the CDR3 is TGTGCCAGCTCACCTGGACAGGGGGCAGACTATGGCTACACCTTC.

This sequence joins TRBV5-1 and TRBJ2-2; D gene uncertain. This CDR3 contains 13 residues. The ends were cut back, 4 bases at V and 3 bases at J, with 7 bases in the middle. Germline V gives CDR1 SGHRS, CDR2 YFSETQ. CDR3 loop: CASSLDHTGELFF. The CDR3 nucleotides read TGCGCCAGCAGCCTGGACCACACCGGGGAGCTGTTTTTT. The full variable domain, in which reference TRBV5-1 and TRBJ2-2 provide the parts outside the CDR3, is KAGVTQTPRYLIKTRGQQVTLSCSPISGHRSVSWYQQTPGQGLQFLFEYFSETQRNKGNFPGRFSGRQFSNSRSEMNVSTLELGDSALYLCASSLDHTGELFFGEGSRLTVL.

Note on this clone: This same CDR3 is encoded by further DNA sequences in the sample. CDR3 loop: CASSFDSYGYTF. CDR3 DNA: TGTGCCAGCAGCTTCGACAGCTATGGCTACACCTTC. This chain uses TRBV7-9 with TRBJ1-2, with a weak D call TRBD1 (5 bases). The germline V gene has CDR1 SEHNR and CDR2 FQNEAQ (reference sequence). This CDR3 has 12 amino acids. Trimming cost V 3 bases and J 4 bases, with 6 bases left between them.

This chain links TRBV18 with TRBJ1-5; no clear D. Trimming stripped 6 bases from V and 3 bases from J, with 12 bases between. Germline V gene data show CDR1 as KGHSH and CDR2 as LQKENI. This CDR3 contains 14 residues. For the CDR3, the DNA is TGTGCCAGCTCCCCGGACGTACTCAATCAGCCCCAGCATTTT. This sequence encodes CASSPDVLNQPQHF.

This clone was observed many times. The rearrangement uses TRBV25-1 and TRBJ1-2; D perhaps matches TRBD1 (5 bases). The CDR3 spans 17 residues. Germline V gene lookup returns CDR1 MGHDK and CDR2 SYGVNS. Trimming removed 2 bases from V and 7 bases from J, with 23 bases in between. The CDR3 DNA reads TGTGCCAGCAGTGAAATTGGGGGTGAACTTAAAGGAGGTGGCTACACCTTC. It codes for CASSEIGGELKGGGYTF.

Comments on this clone: The junction shows a germline mismatch at one end, possibly a read error. The chain couples TRBV27 to TRBJ1-1; D possibly corresponds to TRBD1 (6 bases). CDR3 length equals 17 residues. Per germline, CDR1 MNHEY and CDR2 SMNVEV (reference sequence). The CDR3 DNA reads as TGTGCCAGCAGATTATACCCTTCCGGGACAACGAACACTGAAGCTTTCTTT. Translated, it gives CASRLYPSGTTNTEAFF.

V gene TRBV19 combines with J gene TRBJ1-5; tentative D call: TRBD1 (6 bases). The germline CDR1 and CDR2 sequences are LNHDA and SQIVND (reference sequence). Trimming left V 6 bases short and J 1 base short, with 10 bases between. This CDR3 comprises 14 residues. Written as DNA, the CDR3 is TGTGCCAGTAGGAGGCAGGGGAGCAATCAGCCCCAGCATTTT. This translates into CASRRQGSNQPQHF.

The table lists this clone with a few counts. This rearrangement joins TRBV7-8 to TRBJ1-6; the match to TRBD1 covers 10 bases. CDR1 is SGHVS and CDR2 is FQNEAQ in the germline V gene. This CDR3 is 17 amino acids long. V lost 5 bases and J lost 0; bases outside the gene matches: 4. The CDR3 sequence is CASSPRTGGSYNSPLHF. The CDR3 nucleotides are TGTGCCAGCAGCCCACGGACAGGGGGCTCCTATAATTCACCCCTCCACTTT.

The gene calls are TRBV6-6 and TRBJ2-3; D perhaps matches TRBD1 (6 bases). The V gene's germline CDR1 is MNHNY and CDR2 SVGAGI (reference sequence). The V gene lost 6 bases and the J gene lost 6 bases, with 19 bases spanning the gap. The CDR3 runs to 15 residues. The CDR3 DNA is TGTGCCAGCAGATCCCACGGGACAATCAGCGATACGCAGTATTTT. It is translated as CASRSHGTISDTQYF.